The 18 T cell receptor beta chains given below trace back to one sample, sequenced in a study of shared clonotypes between healthy human individuals. CD8 cells classed as naive were CD45RO-negative and positively selected for CCR7, excluding terminally differentiated effector memory CD45RA+ cells. Libraries were prepared by immunoSEQ multiplex PCR; TCRdb keeps only in-frame clonotypes and omits some of them. The table has millions of clones, 85% to 95% seen once. The sample taken for sequencing was naive CD8+ T cells from PBMCs. The receptors shown here come from a man younger than 30 in good health. Some clones in this sample may be carry-over from other donors' samples.

This clone appeared a single time. V usage is TRBV4-1 and J usage is TRBJ2-7, with unresolved D. Germline CDR1 is MGHRA and CDR2 is YSYEKL. CDR3 length equals 14 residues. With 0 bases removed from V and 4 bases from J, the gap between germline ends came to 10 bases. CDR3 DNA sequence: TGCGCCAGCAGCCAAGAACCAGGACCTTACGAGCAGTACTTC. This translates into CASSQEPGPYEQYF.

The V call is TRBV29-1, the J call TRBJ1-2, with 7 bases identical to TRBD1. The germline CDR1 and CDR2 sequences are SQVTM and ANQGSEA. This CDR3 has 14 residues. V was clipped by 0 bases and J by 5 bases; unmatched bases: 6. The CDR3 spells CSVEEEGQLYGYTF. The CDR3 coding sequence is TGCAGCGTTGAAGAGGAGGGACAGCTATATGGCTACACCTTC.

This chain joins TRBV11-3 and TRBJ2-2; 8 bases are a match to TRBD1. Germline-derived CDR1 and CDR2 are SGHNT and YENEEA. The CDR3 totals 18 residues. Germline trimming cut 4 bases from V and 4 bases from J; bases unmatched to any gene: 14. The CDR3 sequence: CASSSSLGRGRITGELFF. In nucleotides, the CDR3 is TGTGCCAGCAGCTCTAGCCTGGGCAGGGGGCGAATCACCGGGGAGCTGTTTTTT.

This clone was seen once. The V and J genes are TRBV7-6 and TRBJ2-2; D is unclear. Trimming stripped 1 base from V and 4 bases from J, with 10 bases between. Germline CDR1 is SGHVS and CDR2 is FNYEAQ. The CDR3 extends over 15 amino acids. CDR3 in amino acids: CASSLEPGVTGELFF. The DNA for the CDR3 is TGTGCCAGCAGCTTAGAACCAGGCGTCACCGGGGAGCTGTTTTTT.

The chain links TRBV18 to TRBJ1-1; D not resolved. The germline gives CDR1 KGHSH, CDR2 LQKENI. This CDR3 contains 15 residues. Trimming took 0 bases from V and 1 from J, leaving 9 bases between them. CDR3 region: CASSPPLRPNTEAFF. In DNA, the CDR3 is TGTGCCAGCTCACCACCCCTCAGACCGAACACTGAAGCTTTCTTT.

The chain has TRBV7-9 and TRBJ1-3, with 7 bases matching TRBD1. Germline V gene data show CDR1 as SEHNR and CDR2 as FQNEAQ (reference sequence). Trimming took 1 base from V and 0 from J; bases not matched to a gene: 3. This CDR3 is 16 amino acids long. Written as DNA, the CDR3 is TGTGCCAGCAGCTTAGTACGGGACAGCTCTGGAAACACCATATATTTT. Translated, it gives CASSLVRDSSGNTIYF.

The sample holds many counts of this clone. Other DNA sequences of this sample code for an identical CDR3. V gene TRBV11-2 combines with J gene TRBJ1-5; D gene uncertain. Trimming cost V 0 bases and J 1 base, with 1 base left between them. Germline V CDR1 and CDR2: SGHAT, FQNNGV. This CDR3 contains 13 residues. The CDR3 DNA reads TGTGCCAGCAGCTTAGAGAGCAATCAGCCCCAGCATTTT. It codes for CASSLESNQPQHF.

As concerns this clone: Other nucleotide sequences from this sample produce the same CDR3. This chain connects TRBV27 to TRBJ2-7; 9 bases align to TRBD1. Germline CDR1 reads MNHEY; CDR2 reads SMNVEV (reference sequence). The CDR3 extends over 13 amino acids. V dropped 8 bases and J dropped 4; count of bases not matched to a gene: 6. The DNA of the CDR3 is TGTGCCAGCGGACCGGGACAGGGATACGAGCAGTACTTC. This encodes CASGPGQGYEQYF.

The chain's CDR3 is CASSEVAGRGYGYTF. The CDR3 nucleotides read TGTGCCAGCAGTGAAGTGGCAGGGAGGGGCTATGGCTACACCTTC. The chain carries TRBV2 and TRBJ1-2; perhaps TRBD1 as D (5 bases). Germline loops: CDR1 SNHLY, CDR2 FYNNEI. Trimming shortened V by 1 base and J by 4 bases, and 13 bases separated the two germline ends. This CDR3 contains 15 residues.

As concerns this clone: An end of the junction does not agree with germline; a read error may underlie this. Other DNA sequences of this sample code for an identical CDR3. J is TRBJ1-5 and V is TRBV6-1; D gene unclear. The CDR3 is 16 residues long. Germline V gene data show CDR1 as MNHNS and CDR2 as SASEGT. CDR3: CASSDGNPYSNQPQHF. DNA of the CDR3: TGCGCCAGCAGTGATGGGAATCCGTATAGCAATCAGCCCCAGCATTTT.

The chain is built from TRBV28 and TRBJ2-2; 13 positions agree with TRBD2. Looked up from germline, CDR1 is MDHEN and CDR2 is SYDVKM. The CDR3 is 17 amino acids. J was trimmed by 6 bases and V by 6 bases; bases with no gene match: 10. CDR3 sequence reads: CASRNLPGLAGAGELFF. CDR3 nucleotides: TGTGCCAGCAGGAATTTACCTGGACTAGCGGGAGCCGGGGAGCTGTTTTTT.

The CDR3 DNA follows: TGTGCCAGCAGCGGTCGGGTCGGCGGGCACGAAAACATTCAGTACTTC. Translation: CASSGRVGGHENIQYF. The rearrangement joins TRBV13 to TRBJ2-4; possible D gene TRBD2, 5 bases. Germline V gene lookup returns CDR1 PRHDT and CDR2 FYEKMQ (reference sequence). This CDR3 is built from 16 residues. Deletions cut 5 bases from V and 5 bases from J, with 19 bases between.

The DNA for the CDR3 is TGTGCCAGCAGCCGTGGCCGGACAGGCCCGGATGGCTACACCTTC. Translated: CASSRGRTGPDGYTF. The V and J genes are TRBV7-6 and TRBJ1-2, with 7 bases fitting TRBD1. V gave up 5 bases and J gave up 6 bases; unmatched junction bases: 12. Germline values: CDR1 SGHVS, CDR2 FNYEAQ. CDR3 length equals 15 residues.

The V gene is TRBV2, the J gene TRBJ2-2; 8 bases agree with TRBD2. The CDR3 sequence is 16 residues long. Unmatched junction bases numbered 6, after V lost 3 bases and J lost 3 bases. Germline V gene data show CDR1 as SNHLY and CDR2 as FYNNEI. CDR3 sequence (DNA): TGTGCCAGCAGTGATTACAGCGGGAGCGACACCGGGGAGCTGTTTTTT. Translating gives CASSDYSGSDTGELFF.

The genes are TRBV11-2 and TRBJ2-2, with 8 positions matching TRBD1. V gave up 4 bases and J gave up 6 bases; unmatched junction bases: 10. This CDR3 is 16 amino acids long. Germline V gene lookup returns CDR1 SGHAT and CDR2 FQNNGV. Written as DNA, the CDR3 is TGTGCCAGCAGCTCGCAGGGGGCGGGTAGTCCCGGGGAGCTGTTTTTT. Protein product: CASSSQGAGSPGELFF.

Comment on this clone: A much larger clonotype is one base distant, so this may be a read error. The gene calls are TRBV25-1 and TRBJ1-1; D gene unclear. V was pared by 6 bases and J by 6 bases, with 8 bases between. CDR1 and CDR2 (germline): MGHDK, SYGVNS. This CDR3 is built from 11 residues. The CDR3 loop reads CASSFGAEAFF. As DNA, the CDR3 is TGTGCCAGCAGCTTCGGGGCTGAAGCTTTCTTT.

The chain combines TRBV6-1 with TRBJ1-1; D may be TRBD1 (5 bases). Germline V gives CDR1 MNHNS, CDR2 SASEGT. Trimming removed 1 base at V and 5 bases at J, with 11 bases between. This CDR3 is 14 amino acids long. The chain's CDR3 is CASSEVVGGTEAFF. CDR3 bases: TGTGCCAGCAGTGAAGTCGTCGGGGGGACTGAAGCTTTCTTT.

This clone was seen only once. The rearrangement uses TRBV28 and TRBJ2-3; 7 bases line up with TRBD1. Germline trimming cut 6 bases from V and 1 base from J; bases unmatched to any gene: 4. Looked up from germline, CDR1 is MDHEN and CDR2 is SYDVKM. The CDR3 runs to 14 residues. The CDR3 nucleotides are TGTGCCAGCAGCGACAGGGTTGGCACAGATACGCAGTATTTT. The encoded protein is CASSDRVGTDTQYF. Variable domain in full (rest from reference TRBV28 and TRBJ2-3): DVKVTQSSRYLVKRTGEKVFLECVQDMDHENMFWYRQDPGLGLRLIYFSYDVKMKEKGDIPEGYSVSREKKERFSLILESASTNQTSMYLCASSDRVGTDTQYFGPGTRLTVL.